This T cell receptor (beta chain) was captured in a study of Graves' ophthalmopathy and Graves' hyperthyroidism. The J segment lost 6 bases and the V segment lost 6 bases, leaving 10 bases of the junction unmatched. The CDR3 is 16 residues long. Germline loops: CDR1 MNHNS, CDR2 SASEGT. Amplification of TCR beta CDR3 regions used RNA transcripts. HTBI-primed first-round RT-PCR preceded second-round multiplex PCR. Via MiXCR, TCRdb re-called the multiplex PCR reads, giving one row per CDR3 protein. The sample lists about 620,000 distinct CDR3 sequences, about 24% occurring once. This receptor was identified in a woman between 18 and 29 years old with stable Graves' hyperthyroidism. Some clones in this sample may be carry-over from other donors' samples. The material sequenced was peripheral blood. The V call is TRBV6-1, the J call TRBJ2-4, with 11 positions matching TRBD2. The DNA for the CDR3 is TGTGCCAGCAGCGGACTAGCGGGTTTCCGGGGAAACATTCAGTACTTC. This codes for CASSGLAGFRGNIQYF.